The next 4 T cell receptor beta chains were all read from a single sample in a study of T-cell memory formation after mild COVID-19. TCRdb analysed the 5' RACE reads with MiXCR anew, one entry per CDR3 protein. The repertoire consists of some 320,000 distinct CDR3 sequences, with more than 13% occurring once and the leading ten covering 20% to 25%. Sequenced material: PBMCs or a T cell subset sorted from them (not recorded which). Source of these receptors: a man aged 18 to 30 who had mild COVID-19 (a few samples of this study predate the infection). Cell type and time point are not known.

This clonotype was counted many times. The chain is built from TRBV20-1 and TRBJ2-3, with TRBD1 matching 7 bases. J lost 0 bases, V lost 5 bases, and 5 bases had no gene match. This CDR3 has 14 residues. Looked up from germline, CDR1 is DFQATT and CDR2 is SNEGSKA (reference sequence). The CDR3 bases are TGCAGTGCTGACAGGGTTGCAAGCACAGATACGCAGTATTTT. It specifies CSADRVASTDTQYF.

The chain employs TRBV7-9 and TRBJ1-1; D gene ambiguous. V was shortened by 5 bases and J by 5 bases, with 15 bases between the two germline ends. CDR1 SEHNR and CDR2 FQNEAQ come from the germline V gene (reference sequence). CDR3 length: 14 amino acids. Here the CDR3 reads CASSLRQRATEAFF. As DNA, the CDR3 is TGTGCCAGCAGCCTCAGACAAAGGGCGACTGAAGCTTTCTTT.

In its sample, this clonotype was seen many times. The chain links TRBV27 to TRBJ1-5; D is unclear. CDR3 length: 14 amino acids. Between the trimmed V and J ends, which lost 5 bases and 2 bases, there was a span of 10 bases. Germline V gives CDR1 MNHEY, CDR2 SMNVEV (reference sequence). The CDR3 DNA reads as TGTGCCAGCAGTCGAACTTCTGGCAATCAGCCCCAGCATTTT. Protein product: CASSRTSGNQPQHF.

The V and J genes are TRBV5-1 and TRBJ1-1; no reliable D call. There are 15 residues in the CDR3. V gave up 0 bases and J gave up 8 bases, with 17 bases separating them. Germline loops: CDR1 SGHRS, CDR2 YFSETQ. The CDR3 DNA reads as TGCGCCAGCAGCTTGGCCGTAGGAGCCTTGGGGGAAGCTTTCTTT. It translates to CASSLAVGALGEAFF.